The 26 T cell receptor beta chains presented below share a single source sample, sequenced in a study of blood T cell repertoires in COVID-19. Here immunoSEQ multiplex PCR was the method, and the copy in TCRdb shows in-frame clones only, minus some. The repertoire has about 250,000 clones, nearly 90% of them found once; the top ten carry under 2.5%. The material sequenced was peripheral blood. Receptors were obtained from an older woman with COVID-19, enrolled during active disease.

The J gene is TRBJ1-4, the V gene TRBV6-4; 8 nucleotides match TRBD1. The V gene end was trimmed by 5 bases and the J gene end by 3 bases; junction bases not matched to a gene: 8. Germline V CDR1 and CDR2: MRHNA, SNTAGT. The CDR3 is 16 residues long. Here the CDR3 reads CASSLPDRDPNEKLFF. The CDR3 DNA is TGTGCCAGCAGTCTACCGGACAGGGATCCTAATGAAAAACTGTTTTTT.

The chain is built from TRBV5-5 and TRBJ1-5; D remains unclear. The CDR3 is made up of 16 amino acids. Germline V lookup: CDR1 SGHKS, CDR2 YYEKEE (reference sequence). Trimming stripped 0 bases from V and 0 bases from J, with 10 bases between. CDR3 bases: TGTGCCAGCAGCTTGGTTGCGACACTTAGCAATCAGCCCCAGCATTTT. It specifies CASSLVATLSNQPQHF.

The rearrangement links TRBV3-1 (or the pseudogene TRBV3-2) to TRBJ2-7; 8 bases map to TRBD2. This CDR3 has 15 residues. V lost 7 bases to trimming and J lost 2 bases; unmatched junction nucleotides: 10. Germline CDR1 is LGHDT and CDR2 is YNNKEL (reference sequence). CDR3: CASTYSGDKTYEQYF. The CDR3 coding sequence is TGTGCCAGCACCTATAGCGGGGATAAAACCTACGAGCAGTACTTC.

The chain couples TRBV18 to TRBJ1-2; 11 bases map to TRBD1. The CDR3 sequence is 15 residues long. Trimming took 3 bases from V and 6 from J; bases not matched to a gene: 6. Germline V gene lookup returns CDR1 KGHSH and CDR2 LQKENI. The CDR3 sequence: CASSPGTGGLDGYTF. The CDR3 bases are TGTGCCAGCTCACCGGGGACAGGGGGTTTGGATGGCTACACCTTC.

V and J are TRBV18 and TRBJ1-1; TRBD1 matches at 9 bases. The CDR3 covers 16 residues. Germline-derived CDR1 and CDR2 are KGHSH and LQKENI. V lost 8 bases and J lost 2; bases outside the gene matches: 12. The CDR3 sequence is CASRVVWDRENTEAFF. CDR3 bases: TGTGCCAGCCGGGTAGTATGGGACAGGGAAAACACTGAAGCTTTCTTT.

This rearrangement joins TRBV3-1 (or the pseudogene TRBV3-2) to TRBJ2-7; TRBD2 agrees at 7 bases. J gave up 3 bases and V 0 bases, and 8 bases lay outside the gene matches. The CDR3 is 16 amino acids. CDR1 and CDR2 from the germline V gene are LGHDT and YNNKEL (reference sequence). CDR3 in DNA: TGTGCCAGCAGCCAAGATGGTCAGCGGGGTATCTACGAGCAGTACTTC. Translating it yields CASSQDGQRGIYEQYF.

The J gene is TRBJ1-4, the V gene TRBV27; possible D gene TRBD1, 5 bases. The CDR3 totals 15 residues. Per germline, CDR1 MNHEY and CDR2 SMNVEV (reference sequence). V was trimmed by 5 bases and J by 5 bases, leaving 15 bases between them. CDR3 residues: CASSARVGQNEKLFF. As DNA, the CDR3 is TGTGCCAGCAGTGCCCGAGTGGGGCAGAATGAAAAACTGTTTTTT.

This chain connects TRBV5-4 to TRBJ1-3; D unclear. Trimming cost V 0 bases and J 4 bases, with 14 bases left between them. CDR3 length equals 16 residues. The germline V gene encodes CDR1 SGHNT and CDR2 YYREEE (reference sequence). CDR3 sequence: CASSLGGSSAGNTIYF. CDR3 coding DNA: TGTGCCAGCAGCTTGGGCGGCAGCTCGGCCGGAAACACCATATATTTT.

This clone appeared a single time. The chain joins TRBV18 to TRBJ1-5; D remains ambiguous. The germline V gene has CDR1 KGHSH and CDR2 LQKENI. The CDR3 contains 13 residues. Trimming took off 5 bases at V and 5 bases at J, with 10 bases between the two ends. The CDR3 nucleotides read TGTGCCAGCTCAAGGGAGGTGGATCAGCCCCAGCATTTT. Protein product: CASSREVDQPQHF. Looking up the rest from reference TRBV18 and TRBJ1-5 gives the full variable domain: NAGVMQNPRHLVRRRGQEARLRCSPMKGHSHVYWYRQLPEEGLKFMVYLQKENIIDESGMPKERFSAEFPKEGPSILRIQQVVRGDSAAYFCASSREVDQPQHFGDGTRLSIL.

As concerns this clone: A read error may produce the germline difference seen at one junction end. This rearrangement joins TRBV3-1 (or the pseudogene TRBV3-2) to TRBJ1-1, with 9 bases aligning to TRBD1. The CDR3 is 16 residues long. Germline CDR1 reads LGHDT; CDR2 reads YNNKEL (reference sequence). CDR3 nucleotide sequence: TGTGCCAGCACCCAAGGGACAGGGAGAGGCAACACTGAAGCTTTCTTT. This gives the protein CASTQGTGRGNTEAFF.

This rearrangement joins TRBV6-5 to TRBJ1-2; D not resolved. Germline CDR1 reads MNHEY; CDR2 reads SVGAGI. This CDR3 spans 14 amino acids. V lost 4 bases and J lost 8, with 17 bases in between. CDR3 loop: CASSLRREVGGYTF. The CDR3 DNA follows: TGTGCCAGCAGTTTGAGGCGAGAAGTCGGGGGCTACACCTTC.

The chain links TRBV4-3 to TRBJ1-3; possible D gene TRBD1, 6 bases. V was pared by 2 bases and J by 2 bases, with 13 bases between. The CDR3 consists of 16 residues. CDR1 is LGHNA, CDR2 YSLEER, per germline. CDR3 loop: CASSQSAGGPGNTIYF. The CDR3 bases are TGCGCCAGCAGCCAATCGGCGGGGGGGCCTGGAAACACCATATATTTT.

V is TRBV6-5 and J is TRBJ1-2; maybe TRBD1 (6 bases). Trimming stripped 7 bases from V and 0 bases from J, with 12 bases between. Germline values: CDR1 MNHEY, CDR2 SVGAGI. CDR3 length: 14 residues. CDR3: CASILDRTNYGYTF. The DNA of the CDR3 is TGTGCCAGCATCCTCGACAGGACTAACTATGGCTACACCTTC.

The chain has TRBV5-1 and TRBJ1-4; 11 nucleotides line up with TRBD1. Germline loops: CDR1 SGHRS, CDR2 YFSETQ. The CDR3 sequence is 16 residues long. After removal of 5 bases from V and 3 bases from J, the junction contained 6 bases not matched to a gene. This chain's CDR3 is CASSFGQGAANEKLFF. The CDR3 DNA follows: TGCGCCAGCAGTTTCGGACAGGGGGCAGCTAATGAAAAACTGTTTTTT.

This clone was detected only a few times. At the DNA level, this CDR3 is encoded by other sequences in the same sample as well. This chain connects TRBV7-9 to TRBJ1-1, with TRBD1 matching over 10 bases. Unmatched junction bases numbered 2, after V lost 5 bases and J lost 5 bases. CDR1 is SEHNR and CDR2 is FQNEAQ in the germline V gene (reference sequence). The CDR3 is 13 residues long. Here the CDR3 DNA reads TGTGCCAGCAGCCGGACAGGGGGAACTGAAGCTTTCTTT. Its translation is CASSRTGGTEAFF.

The chain is built from TRBV9 and TRBJ1-1, with D possibly TRBD1 on 5 matching bases. V was clipped by 2 bases and J by 3 bases, with 14 bases between them. Germline CDR1 is SGDLS and CDR2 is YYNGEE. The CDR3 has 15 amino acids. CDR3 sequence reads: CASSVTPGGDTEAFF. Here the CDR3 DNA reads TGTGCCAGCAGCGTCACCCCCGGGGGGGACACTGAAGCTTTCTTT.

The rearrangement joins TRBV7-2 to TRBJ2-3; 8 bases fit TRBD2. This CDR3 is 15 amino acids long. In germline, CDR1 is SGHTA, CDR2 FQGNSA. Trimming took 5 bases from V and 4 from J; bases not matched to a gene: 8. This CDR3 is CASSPSGGGADTQYF. In DNA, the CDR3 is TGTGCCAGCAGCCCCAGCGGGGGTGGCGCAGATACGCAGTATTTT. The variable domain in full, with the rest retrieved from reference TRBV7-2 and TRBJ2-3, is GAGVSQSPSNKVTEKGKDVELRCDPISGHTALYWYRQSLGQGLEFLIYFQGNSAPDKSGLPSDRFSAERTGGSVSTLTIQRTQQEDSAVYLCASSPSGGGADTQYFGPGTRLTVL.

The chain uses TRBV6-2 or TRBV6-3 and TRBJ1-1, with 8 bases that match TRBD1. Per germline, CDR1 MNHEY and CDR2 SVGEGT. V trimming: 7 bases; J trimming: 0 bases; junction bases outside the gene matches: 13. This CDR3 region has 17 residues. CDR3 sequence (DNA): TGTGCCAGCATCCCCTCCGGACAGGGTGACTTGAACACTGAAGCTTTCTTT. It codes for CASIPSGQGDLNTEAFF.

The gene calls are TRBV10-1 and TRBJ1-2; 9 bases are a match to TRBD1. With 0 bases clipped from V and 3 bases from J, the junction kept 5 bases outside the gene matches. This CDR3 is built from 16 residues. Germline V CDR1 and CDR2: WNHNN, SYGVQD (reference sequence). The CDR3 reads CASSESADRGDYGYTF. CDR3 nucleotide sequence: TGCGCCAGCAGTGAGTCGGCGGACAGGGGAGACTATGGCTACACCTTC.

The chain employs TRBV18 and TRBJ2-2; 9 bases match TRBD1. The CDR3 totals 16 residues. Losses at the gene ends were 2 bases for V and 2 bases for J; bases not matched to a gene: 3. Germline V gene lookup returns CDR1 KGHSH and CDR2 LQKENI. The CDR3 DNA sequence: TGTGCCAGCTCACCATCGGGACAGGGAAACACCGGGGAGCTGTTTTTT. This sequence encodes CASSPSGQGNTGELFF.

J is TRBJ2-3 and V is TRBV6-2 or TRBV6-3; 13 bases line up with TRBD2. Germline CDR1 is MNHEY and CDR2 is SVGEGT. The junction had 5 bases not matched to a gene; V was cut back by 2 bases and J by 6 bases. This CDR3 has 16 residues. CDR3 sequence: CASSYTSGGASDTQYF. In DNA form, the CDR3 reads TGTGCCAGCAGTTACACTAGCGGGGGGGCCAGCGATACGCAGTATTTT.

The chain uses TRBV9 and TRBJ2-2, with D perhaps TRBD2 (5 bases). Germline CDR1 SGDLS, CDR2 YYNGEE. Trimming took 4 bases from V and 6 from J, leaving 10 bases between them. This CDR3 comprises 13 residues. Here the CDR3 reads CASSYGLAGELFF. The CDR3 DNA reads TGTGCCAGCAGCTACGGACTCGCCGGGGAGCTGTTTTTT.

This clone was seen only once. The chain recombines TRBV27 with TRBJ1-6; 7 positions agree with TRBD1. The CDR3 is made up of 14 amino acids. The germline gives CDR1 MNHEY, CDR2 SMNVEV (reference sequence). V gave up 1 base and J gave up 7 bases; unmatched junction bases: 1. The DNA of the CDR3 is TGTGCCAGCAGTTTATTAGGGGGCAATTCACCCCTCCACTTT. Its translation is CASSLLGGNSPLHF.

This rearrangement joins TRBV7-2 to TRBJ1-5; 7 nucleotides align to TRBD1. Germline V gene data show CDR1 as SGHTA and CDR2 as FQGNSA. CDR3 length: 15 amino acids. The V gene end was trimmed by 1 base and the J gene end by 2 bases; junction bases not matched to a gene: 2. CDR3 amino acids: CASSLVTGGNQPQHF. Here the CDR3 DNA reads TGTGCCAGCAGCTTAGTTACAGGGGGCAATCAGCCCCAGCATTTT.

The V and J genes are TRBV23-1 and TRBJ2-7; 11 nucleotides align to TRBD1. TRBV23-1 is assigned to the ORF class and has an uncertain function. The CDR3 has 17 amino acids. J gave up 3 bases and V 6 bases, and 13 bases lay outside the gene matches. The CDR3 DNA is TGCGCCAGCAGCCCAAAAGAGGGGACAGGGGGATTCTACGAGCAGTACTTC. It translates to CASSPKEGTGGFYEQYF.

The rearrangement links TRBV5-4 to TRBJ2-2, with 9 bases aligning to TRBD2. Trimming cost V 4 bases and J 6 bases; bases outside gene matches: 16. This CDR3 contains 18 residues. CDR1 is SGHNT, CDR2 YYREEE, per germline (reference sequence). CDR3 sequence (DNA): TGTGCCAGCAGCCAACTAGCGGGCCCCGCAGTGGGGTCCGGGGAGCTGTTTTTT. Its protein is CASSQLAGPAVGSGELFF.